The 14 T cell receptor beta chains presented below share a single source sample, sequenced in a study of blood T cells in healthy people across ages. A second PCR of 7 to 11 cycles used a sample-barcoded 5' primer and a J-beta primer mix. TCRdb reprocessed the 5' RACE reads with MiXCR, giving one entry per CDR3 protein. Of about 1.6 million distinct CDR3 sequences listed, about 31% were seen once; the top ten hold about 11%. The sequencing input was blood. All receptors come from a woman aged 25 to 39 in good health.

A few counts support this clonotype. The V gene is TRBV6-2 or TRBV6-3, the J gene TRBJ2-7, with D possibly being TRBD1 (5 bases). Germline assignment: CDR1 MNHEY and CDR2 SVGEGT. CDR3 size: 12 residues. V was shortened by 6 bases and J by 2 bases, with 8 bases between the two germline ends. Written as DNA, the CDR3 is TGTGCCAGCAGCAAGGACACCTACGAGCAGTACTTC. Encoded protein: CASSKDTYEQYF.

This clonotype was detected ten times or more. The V gene is TRBV29-1, the J gene TRBJ2-6; D unclear. Germline-derived CDR1 and CDR2 are SQVTM and ANQGSEA. V shed 0 bases and J shed 0 bases, with 6 bases lying between them. The CDR3 covers 15 residues. CDR3 in DNA: TGCAGCGTTGAAGAATTAAACTCTGGGGCCAACGTCCTGACTTTC. This sequence encodes CSVEELNSGANVLTF.

This clonotype was detected only once. The V and J genes are TRBV20-1 and TRBJ2-2, with TRBD1 matching over 8 bases. Germline-derived CDR1 and CDR2 are DFQATT and SNEGSKA (reference sequence). The CDR3 length is 15 residues. V shed 0 bases, J shed 4 bases, and the junction held 4 bases outside the gene matches. The CDR3 coding sequence is TGCAGTGCTAGAGATGAACAGGGGGTCACCGGGGAGCTGTTTTTT. This sequence encodes CSARDEQGVTGELFF.

This clonotype was counted a few times. The chain links TRBV7-9 to TRBJ2-3, with D possibly TRBD1 on 5 matching bases. CDR1 SEHNR and CDR2 FQNEAQ come from the germline V gene (reference sequence). This CDR3 has 15 amino acids. V was cut by 5 bases and J by 4 bases, with 16 bases left in between. CDR3 coding DNA: TGTGCCAGCAGCCCGCAGGGCCTGTTTGCAGATACGCAGTATTTT. Translating gives CASSPQGLFADTQYF.

The rearrangement joins TRBV11-3 to TRBJ2-5; TRBD1 agrees at 11 bases. V shed 4 bases, J shed 4 bases, and the junction held 5 bases outside the gene matches. This CDR3 region has 15 residues. Germline V gene lookup returns CDR1 SGHNT and CDR2 YENEEA. The CDR3 DNA sequence: TGTGCCAGCAGCTCGGGACAGGGGGTGGGAGAGACCCAGTACTTC. Protein sequence: CASSSGQGVGETQYF.

The chain recombines TRBV15 with TRBJ2-7, with TRBD2 identical over 8 bases. This CDR3 spans 15 amino acids. Germline-derived CDR1 and CDR2 are LNHNV and YYDKDF (reference sequence). The V and J ends lost 0 bases and 5 bases, in that order; junction bases with no gene match: 6. In DNA form, the CDR3 reads TGTGCCACCAGCAGAGAGAGGACTAGCAGAGACGAGCAGTACTTC. This sequence encodes CATSRERTSRDEQYF.

This chain joins TRBV7-2 and TRBJ2-7; maybe TRBD2 (5 bases). V lost 1 base, J lost 2 bases, and 12 bases lay in between. Germline-derived CDR1 and CDR2 are SGHTA and FQGNSA. CDR3 size: 15 residues. For the CDR3, the DNA is TGTGCCAGCAGCTTAGGTGTGGGGAGCCCCTACGAGCAGTACTTC. It is translated as CASSLGVGSPYEQYF.

The rearrangement links TRBV18 to TRBJ2-7; D call uncertain. CDR1 KGHSH and CDR2 LQKENI come from the germline V gene. The CDR3 loop spans 14 amino acids. V gave up 3 bases and J gave up 5 bases, with 14 bases separating them. The DNA for the CDR3 is TGTGCCAGCTCACCCACCGTTCAACATGACGAGCAGTACTTC. This gives the protein CASSPTVQHDEQYF.

This clonotype has a count of ten or more. This sequence joins TRBV28 and TRBJ1-2; the D gene is possibly TRBD1 (6 bases). The V and J ends lost 2 bases and 7 bases respectively, with 14 bases between them. Germline V gives CDR1 MDHEN, CDR2 SYDVKM. This CDR3 comprises 14 residues. The CDR3 nucleotides read TGTGCCAGCAGTTTAAATCCGGGGGCGGGTGGCTACACCTTC. Protein: CASSLNPGAGGYTF.

This clonotype was counted between two and nine times. V gene TRBV9 combines with J gene TRBJ1-2; a possible D gene is TRBD1 (5 bases). This CDR3 spans 13 amino acids. Trimming stripped 4 bases from V and 4 bases from J, with 11 bases between. The germline V gene encodes CDR1 SGDLS and CDR2 YYNGEE. The DNA of the CDR3 is TGTGCCAGCAGCCAAGGGGAGGGCTATGGCTACACCTTC. Translating gives CASSQGEGYGYTF.

Regarding this clonotype: An end of the junction differs from the germline gene, which may be a read error. This sequence joins TRBV20-1 and TRBJ2-1; 10 nucleotides align to TRBD2. The germline V gene has CDR1 DFQATT and CDR2 SNEGSKA (reference sequence). The CDR3 contains 14 residues. The CDR3 DNA follows: TGCAGTCCAAAGCGGGGGGGCAGTTACAGTGAGCAGTTCTTC. This codes for CSPKRGGSYSEQFF.

This clonotype was detected only a few times. The chain uses TRBV9 and TRBJ2-1, with TRBD2 identical over 9 bases. Germline CDR1 and CDR2: SGDLS and YYNGEE. The CDR3 is made up of 15 amino acids. The V and J ends lost 3 bases and 4 bases, in that order; junction bases with no gene match: 5. CDR3 residues: CASSAAGGGYNEQFF. DNA for the CDR3: TGTGCCAGCAGCGCAGCGGGAGGAGGATACAATGAGCAGTTCTTC.

V usage is TRBV12-3 or TRBV12-4 and J usage is TRBJ2-1; 9 nucleotides match TRBD2. Trimming cost V 7 bases and J 6 bases; bases outside gene matches: 7. This CDR3 spans 14 amino acids. The CDR3 sequence: CASTASGVRNEQFF. In nucleotides, the CDR3 is TGTGCCAGCACTGCTAGCGGGGTTCGCAATGAGCAGTTCTTC.

V and J are TRBV18 and TRBJ2-4; 7 nucleotides align to TRBD2. Matching the DNA end better, TRBJ2-7 makes the J call doubtful. CDR1 KGHSH and CDR2 LQKENI come from the germline V gene. This CDR3 has 15 amino acids. In DNA, the CDR3 is TGTGCCAGCTCACCACCGGGGAGGGGAGGAGACGAGCAGTACTTC. This translates into CASSPPGRGGDEQYF.